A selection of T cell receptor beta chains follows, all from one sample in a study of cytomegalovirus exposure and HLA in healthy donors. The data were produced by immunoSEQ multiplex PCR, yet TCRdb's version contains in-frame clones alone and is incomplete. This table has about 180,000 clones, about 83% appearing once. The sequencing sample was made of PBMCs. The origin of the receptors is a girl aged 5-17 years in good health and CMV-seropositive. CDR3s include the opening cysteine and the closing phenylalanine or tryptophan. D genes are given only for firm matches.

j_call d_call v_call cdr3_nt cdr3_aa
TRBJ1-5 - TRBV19 TGTGCCAGTAGTATAGACCCGGACAGACCCTATAGCAATCAGCCCCAGCATTTT CASSIDPDRPYSNQPQHF
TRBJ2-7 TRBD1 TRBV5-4 TGTGCCAGCAGCTTCTACACAGGGGAAACCTACGAGCAGTACTTC CASSFYTGETYEQYF
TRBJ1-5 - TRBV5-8 TGTGCCAGCAGCCCCCGGGAGGGGGGCGATCAGCCCCAGCATTTT CASSPREGGDQPQHF
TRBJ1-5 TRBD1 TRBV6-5 TGTGCCAGCGCCACTATACAGGGGGCTAAACAGCCCCAGCATTTT CASATIQGAKQPQHF
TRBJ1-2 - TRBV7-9 TGTGCCAGCACCAAACCGACGGGAGGGGTTGGATATGGCTACACCTTC CASTKPTGGVGYGYTF
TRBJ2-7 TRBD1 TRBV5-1 TGCGCCAGCAGCTCCTCCGGGACAGGATTAACCTACGAGCAGTACTTC CASSSSGTGLTYEQYF
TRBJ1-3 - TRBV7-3 TGTGCCAGCAGCTTCCGGGGGGACCCTGGAAACACCATATATTTT CASSFRGDPGNTIYF
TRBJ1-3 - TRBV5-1 TGCGCCAGCAGCTTCTCCCAGGGTGGAAACACCATATATTTT CASSFSQGGNTIYF
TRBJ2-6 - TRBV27 TGTGCCAGCAGTCCCTTCTCGGGGGCCAACGTCCTGACTTTC CASSPFSGANVLTF
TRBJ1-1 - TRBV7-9 TGTGCCAGCAGCCCCCAGATGAACACTGAAGCTTTCTTT CASSPQMNTEAFF
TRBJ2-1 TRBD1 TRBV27 TGTGCCAGCAGTTTGGACAGGGCGTCCTACAATGAGCAGTTCTTC CASSLDRASYNEQFF
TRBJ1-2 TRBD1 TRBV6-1 TGTGCCAGCAGTGCGGGATCGGACAGGGCGGCTGGCTACACCTTC CASSAGSDRAAGYTF
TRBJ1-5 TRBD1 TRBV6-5 TGTGCCAGCAGTCGACAGGGGGCTACGCCCCAGCATTTT CASSRQGATPQHF
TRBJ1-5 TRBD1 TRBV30 TGTGCCTGGACAGGGGGCGCGGGTCAGCCCCAGCATTTT CAWTGGAGQPQHF
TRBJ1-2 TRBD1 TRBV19 TGTGCCAGTAGCAGCGGGACAGGCCAAAACTATGGCTACACCTTC CASSSGTGQNYGYTF
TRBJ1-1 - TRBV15 TGTGCCACCAGCAGAGATAGTAAGAACACTGAAGCTTTCTTT CATSRDSKNTEAFF
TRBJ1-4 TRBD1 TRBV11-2 TGTGCCAGCAGCGGTACAGGGGTATTTAGGGAAAAACTGTTTTTT CASSGTGVFREKLFF
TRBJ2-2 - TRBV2 TGTGCCAGCAGTAGAAGGGAGACCGAGATACCCGGGGAGCTGTTTTTT CASSRRETEIPGELFF
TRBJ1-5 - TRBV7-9 TGTGCCAGCAGCTCCCAGGGCTTTGGGGCCAGGGAATTTCAGCCCCAGCATTTT CASSSQGFGAREFQPQHF
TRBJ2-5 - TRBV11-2 TGTGCCAGCAGCTTAGACCCCAACAGGCCGTACTTC CASSLDPNRPYF
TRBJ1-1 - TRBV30 TGTGCCTGGAGTCAGTCAGGGCGGACTGAAGCTTTCTTT CAWSQSGRTEAFF
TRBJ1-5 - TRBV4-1 TGCGCCAGCAGCCATGGGGGGTATAGCAATCAGCCCCAGCATTTT CASSHGGYSNQPQHF
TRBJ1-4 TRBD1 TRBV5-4 TGTGCCAGCAGCTTACAACAGGGGAGCAGTGAAAAACTGTTTTTT CASSLQQGSSEKLFF
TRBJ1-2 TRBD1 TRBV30 TGTGCCTGGGGAAACAGGGGGTTCTTTGGCTACACCTTC CAWGNRGFFGYTF